This is a list of T cell receptor beta chains from one sample in a study of shared T cell receptors in the human thymus. Profiling relied on immunoSEQ multiplex PCR, and the TCRdb table lists in-frame clones only, not all of them. Of around 730,000 clones in the sample, approximately 83% were seen once. This same sample was also taken into another study, of human thymus T cells.

The specimen was thymocytes. These receptor sequences come from a girl less than two years old with a congenital heart defect. Each CDR3 is given with its conserved first and last residue. A D gene is named only where the DNA matches it firmly. The size of a clone is reported for some rows only, either as once, few or many, or as a class for expanded clones.

>TRBJ2-1|once|TRBD2|TRBV9
CASSVQAGEREQFF
TGTGCCAGCAGCGTCCAAGCGGGGGAAAGGGAGCAGTTCTTC
>TRBJ1-2|.|.|TRBV4-1
CASSQVERQDSNYGYTF
TGCGCCAGCAGCCAAGTAGAGAGACAGGACTCTAACTATGGCTACACCTTC
>TRBJ2-5|.|.|TRBV10-3
CAISEHYGETQYF
TGTGCCATCAGTGAACATTATGGAGAGACCCAGTACTTC
>TRBJ2-1|.|.|TRBV6-5
CASSRSRIYNEQFF
TGTGCCAGCAGCCGGTCCCGTATCTACAATGAGCAGTTCTTC
>TRBJ1-4|once|.|TRBV28
CASSFQLDRFNEKLFF
TGTGCCAGCAGTTTTCAGCTGGACAGATTTAATGAAAAACTGTTTTTT
>TRBJ1-2|.|TRBD1|TRBV28
CASSSGTGIYGYTF
TGTGCCAGCAGTTCCGGGACAGGGATCTATGGCTACACCTTC
>TRBJ2-7|.|TRBD1|TRBV11-2
CASSTDRGGGYEQYF
TGTGCCAGCAGCACCGACAGGGGAGGAGGCTACGAGCAGTACTTC
>TRBJ2-1|.|.|TRBV13
CASSLGTGTLDNEQFF
TGTGCCAGCAGCTTAGGAACCGGGACATTGGATAATGAGCAGTTCTTC
>TRBJ1-1|.|.|TRBV6-6
CASSLVGQPNTEAFF
TGTGCCAGCAGTTTAGTGGGACAACCGAACACTGAAGCTTTCTTT
>TRBJ2-5|.|.|TRBV23-1
CASRPQTIQETQYF
TGCGCCAGCAGGCCTCAGACTATCCAAGAGACCCAGTACTTC
>TRBJ2-3|.|TRBD1|TRBV4-3
CASSQDMDRTTDTQYF
TGCGCCAGCAGCCAAGATATGGACAGGACCACAGATACGCAGTATTTT
>TRBJ1-2|once|.|TRBV27
CASRDSLYGYTF
TGTGCCAGCAGGGACAGCCTCTATGGCTACACCTTC
>TRBJ2-7|.|TRBD2|TRBV10-3
CAISEVFSGGGPSYEQYF
TGTGCCATCAGTGAGGTGTTTTCGGGCGGGGGGCCCTCCTACGAGCAGTACTTC
>TRBJ2-7|.|TRBD1|TRBV19
CASTPGQGAYEQYF
TGTGCCAGTACCCCGGGACAGGGGGCCTACGAGCAGTACTTC
>TRBJ1-2|.|.|TRBV19
CASSIIPRGAGGYTF
TGTGCCAGTAGTATAATCCCGCGAGGGGCGGGAGGCTACACCTTC
>TRBJ1-1|once|TRBD1|TRBV4-1
CASRSTGNPTEAFF
TGCGCCAGCCGATCGACAGGGAATCCCACTGAAGCTTTCTTT
>TRBJ1-5|.|.|TRBV6-6
CASSYRHPKNQPQHF
TGTGCCAGCAGTTACAGACACCCTAAGAATCAGCCCCAGCATTTT
>TRBJ2-3|.|TRBD2|TRBV28
CASSFFVAGGQSDTQYF
TGTGCCAGCAGTTTTTTTGTAGCGGGGGGGCAATCAGATACGCAGTATTTT
>TRBJ2-7|.|.|TRBV27
CASSFLQGYEQYF
TGTGCCAGCAGTTTTTTGCAGGGCTACGAGCAGTACTTC
>TRBJ2-5|once|.|TRBV29-1
CSVVGLVKETQYF
TGCAGCGTTGTGGGCTTGGTTAAAGAGACCCAGTACTTC
>TRBJ2-3|once|TRBD2|TRBV14
CASSQATSGGTDTQYF
TGTGCCAGCAGCCAAGCGACTAGCGGGGGAACAGATACGCAGTATTTT
>TRBJ2-7|.|.|TRBV6-1
CASSATVPFGKSSYEQYF
TGTGCCAGCAGTGCGACAGTGCCGTTTGGGAAAAGCTCCTACGAGCAGTACTTC
>TRBJ1-6|.|.|TRBV27
CASSSYRRSNSPLHF
TGTGCCAGCAGTTCTTACAGGCGATCTAATTCACCCCTCCACTTT
>TRBJ2-7|.|.|TRBV6-1
CASSVKSYEQYF
TGTGCCAGCAGTGTTAAATCTTACGAGCAGTACTTC
>TRBJ1-6|few|TRBD1|TRBV6-1
CASRPGTGGSPLHF
TGTGCCAGCAGGCCCGGGACAGGGGGCTCACCCCTCCACTTT
>TRBJ1-2|.|.|TRBV14
CASSQAGRVLGYTF
TGTGCCAGCAGCCAAGCCGGCAGGGTGCTTGGCTACACCTTC
>TRBJ1-2|.|.|TRBV27
CASSRNRDPDYGYTF
TGTGCCAGCAGTCGTAACAGGGATCCCGACTATGGCTACACCTTC
>TRBJ1-6|.|.|TRBV15
CATSSDSNSPLHF
TGTGCCACCAGCAGTGACAGTAATTCACCCCTCCACTTT
>TRBJ2-7|few|TRBD2|TRBV5-5
CASSLAVLLADYEQYF
TGTGCCAGCAGCTTGGCTGTGTTGCTAGCGGACTACGAGCAGTACTTC
>TRBJ2-1|.|.|TRBV29-1
CSDGPRGNEQFF
TGCAGCGACGGACCCAGGGGCAATGAGCAGTTCTTC
>TRBJ1-1|.|.|TRBV7-9
CASRSCTRQGLNTEAFF
TGTGCCAGCAGGTCATGCACCCGTCAGGGATTGAACACTGAAGCTTTCTTT